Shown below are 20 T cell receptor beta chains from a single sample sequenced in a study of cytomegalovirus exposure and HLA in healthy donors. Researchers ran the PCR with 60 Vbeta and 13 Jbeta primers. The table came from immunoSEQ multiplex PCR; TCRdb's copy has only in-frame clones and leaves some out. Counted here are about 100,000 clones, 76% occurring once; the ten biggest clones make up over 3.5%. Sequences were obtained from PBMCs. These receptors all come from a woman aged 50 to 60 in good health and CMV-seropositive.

This CDR3 reads CASSFILAGLQETQYF. The CDR3 DNA reads TGTGCCAGCAGCTTCATACTAGCGGGCTTGCAAGAGACCCAGTACTTC. The gene calls are TRBV13 and TRBJ2-5, with TRBD2 identical over 9 bases. CDR1 and CDR2 from the germline V gene are PRHDT and FYEKMQ (reference sequence). This CDR3 has 16 residues. The V segment lost 3 bases and the J segment 2 bases; nucleotides outside the gene matches: 7. Complete variable domain (other parts from reference TRBV13 and TRBJ2-5): AAGVIQSPRHLIKEKRETATLKCYPIPRHDTVYWYQQGPGQDPQFLISFYEKMQSDKGSIPDRFSAQQFSDYHSELNMSSLELGDSALYFCASSFILAGLQETQYFGPGTRLLVL.

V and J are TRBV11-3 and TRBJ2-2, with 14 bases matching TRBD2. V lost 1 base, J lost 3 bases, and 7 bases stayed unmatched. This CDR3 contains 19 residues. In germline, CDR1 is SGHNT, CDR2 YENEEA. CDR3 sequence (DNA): TGTGCCAGCAGCTTAGGGTGGACTAGCGGGGGGAAGGACACCGGGGAGCTGTTTTTT. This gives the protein CASSLGWTSGGKDTGELFF.

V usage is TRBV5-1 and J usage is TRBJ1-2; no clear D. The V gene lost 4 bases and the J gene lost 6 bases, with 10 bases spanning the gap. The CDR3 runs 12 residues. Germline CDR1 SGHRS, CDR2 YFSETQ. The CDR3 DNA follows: TGCGCCAGCAGCCCCGGGTTGGATGGCTACACCTTC. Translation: CASSPGLDGYTF.

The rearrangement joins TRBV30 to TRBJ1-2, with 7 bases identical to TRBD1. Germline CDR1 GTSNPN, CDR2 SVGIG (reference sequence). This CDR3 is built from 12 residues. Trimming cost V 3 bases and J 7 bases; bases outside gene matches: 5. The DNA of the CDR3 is TGTGCCTGGAGGGAGACAGGGTCTGGCTACACCTTC. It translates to CAWRETGSGYTF.

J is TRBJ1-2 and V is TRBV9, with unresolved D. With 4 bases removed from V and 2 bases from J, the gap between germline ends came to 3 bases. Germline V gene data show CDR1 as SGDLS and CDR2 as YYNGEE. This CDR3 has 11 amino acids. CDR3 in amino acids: CASSQNYGYTF. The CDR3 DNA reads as TGTGCCAGCAGCCAAAACTATGGCTACACCTTC.

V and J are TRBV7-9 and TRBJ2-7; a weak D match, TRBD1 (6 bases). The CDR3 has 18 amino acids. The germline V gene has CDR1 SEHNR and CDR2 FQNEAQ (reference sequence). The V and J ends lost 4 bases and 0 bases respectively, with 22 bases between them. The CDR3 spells CASSSRAQRTASSYEQYF. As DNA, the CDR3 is TGTGCCAGCAGCTCTCGAGCTCAGCGGACAGCTAGCTCCTACGAGCAGTACTTC.

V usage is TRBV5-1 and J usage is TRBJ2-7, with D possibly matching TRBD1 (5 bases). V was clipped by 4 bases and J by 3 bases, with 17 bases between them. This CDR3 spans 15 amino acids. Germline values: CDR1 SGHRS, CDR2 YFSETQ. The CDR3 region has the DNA TGCGCCAGCAGCCTACGACAGCCGAGGAACTACGAGCAGTACTTC. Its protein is CASSLRQPRNYEQYF. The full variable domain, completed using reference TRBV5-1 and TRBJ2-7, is KAGVTQTPRYLIKTRGQQVTLSCSPISGHRSVSWYQQTPGQGLQFLFEYFSETQRNKGNFPGRFSGRQFSNSRSEMNVSTLELGDSALYLCASSLRQPRNYEQYFGPGTRLTVT.

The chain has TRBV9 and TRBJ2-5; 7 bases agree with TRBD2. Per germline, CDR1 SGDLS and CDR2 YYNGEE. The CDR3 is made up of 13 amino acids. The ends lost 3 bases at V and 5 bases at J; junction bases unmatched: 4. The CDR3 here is CASSATSLETQYF. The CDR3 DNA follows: TGTGCCAGCAGCGCGACTAGCTTGGAGACCCAGTACTTC.

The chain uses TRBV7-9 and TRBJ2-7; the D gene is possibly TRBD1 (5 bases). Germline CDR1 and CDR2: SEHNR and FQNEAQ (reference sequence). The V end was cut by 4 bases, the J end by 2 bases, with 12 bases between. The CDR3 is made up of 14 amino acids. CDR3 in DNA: TGTGCCAGCAGCTCCACCGACAGCACCTACGAGCAGTACTTC. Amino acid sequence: CASSSTDSTYEQYF.

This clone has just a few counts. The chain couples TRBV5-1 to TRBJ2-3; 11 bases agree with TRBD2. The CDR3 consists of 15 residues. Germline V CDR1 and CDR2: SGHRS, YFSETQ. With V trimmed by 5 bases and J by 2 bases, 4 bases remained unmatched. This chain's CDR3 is CASRGLADHTDTQYF. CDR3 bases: TGCGCCAGCAGGGGACTAGCGGATCACACAGATACGCAGTATTTT.

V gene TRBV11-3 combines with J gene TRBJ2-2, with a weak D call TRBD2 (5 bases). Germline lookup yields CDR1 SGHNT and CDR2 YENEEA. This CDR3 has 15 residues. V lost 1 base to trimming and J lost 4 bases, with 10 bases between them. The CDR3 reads CASSLGLAGTGELFF. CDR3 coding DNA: TGTGCCAGCAGCTTAGGCCTAGCCGGCACCGGGGAGCTGTTTTTT.

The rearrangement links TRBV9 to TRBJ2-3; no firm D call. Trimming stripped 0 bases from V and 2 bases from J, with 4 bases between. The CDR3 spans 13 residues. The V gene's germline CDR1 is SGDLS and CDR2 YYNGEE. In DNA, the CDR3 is TGTGCCAGCAGCGTAGATCACACAGATACGCAGTATTTT. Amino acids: CASSVDHTDTQYF.

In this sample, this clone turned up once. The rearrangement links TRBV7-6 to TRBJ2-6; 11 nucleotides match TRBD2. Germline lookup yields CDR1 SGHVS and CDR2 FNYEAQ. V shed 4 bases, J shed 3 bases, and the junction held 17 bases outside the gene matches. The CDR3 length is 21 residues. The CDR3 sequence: CASSSSVIAGGPNGGANVLTF. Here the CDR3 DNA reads TGTGCCAGCAGCTCGTCCGTCATAGCGGGAGGGCCGAATGGTGGGGCCAACGTCCTGACTTTC.

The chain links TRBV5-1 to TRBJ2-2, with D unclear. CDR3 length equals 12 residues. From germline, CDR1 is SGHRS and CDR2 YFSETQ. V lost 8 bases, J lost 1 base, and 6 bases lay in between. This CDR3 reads CASRQNTGELFF. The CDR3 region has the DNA TGCGCCAGTCGACAGAACACCGGGGAGCTGTTTTTT.

The CDR3 spells CASSLVPGEKLFF. DNA for the CDR3: TGTGCCAGCAGCTTGGTCCCAGGAGAAAAACTGTTTTTT. The rearrangement uses TRBV5-4 and TRBJ1-4, with D uncertain. Germline V gene lookup returns CDR1 SGHNT and CDR2 YYREEE (reference sequence). The V and J ends lost 0 bases and 8 bases respectively, with 8 bases between them. The CDR3 covers 13 residues.

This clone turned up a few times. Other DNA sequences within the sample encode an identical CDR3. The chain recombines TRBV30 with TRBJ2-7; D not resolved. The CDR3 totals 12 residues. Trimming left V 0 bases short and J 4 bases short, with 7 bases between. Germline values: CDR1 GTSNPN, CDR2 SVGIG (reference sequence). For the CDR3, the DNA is TGTGCCTGGAGTGTATCCGTTTACGAGCAGTACTTC. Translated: CAWSVSVYEQYF.

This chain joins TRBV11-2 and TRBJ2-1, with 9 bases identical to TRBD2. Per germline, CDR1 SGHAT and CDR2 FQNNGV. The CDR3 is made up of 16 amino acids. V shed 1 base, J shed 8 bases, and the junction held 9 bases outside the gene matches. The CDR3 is CASSLVGAGGPDEQFF. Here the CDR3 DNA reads TGTGCCAGCAGCTTAGTAGGGGCGGGGGGGCCGGATGAGCAGTTCTTC.

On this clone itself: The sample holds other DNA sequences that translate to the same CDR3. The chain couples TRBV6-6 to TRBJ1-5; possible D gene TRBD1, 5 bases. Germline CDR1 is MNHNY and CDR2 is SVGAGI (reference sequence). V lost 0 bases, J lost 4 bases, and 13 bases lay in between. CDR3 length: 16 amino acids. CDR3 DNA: TGTGCCAGCAGTTACTCGGGAGGGGCGGGTAATCAGCCCCAGCATTTT. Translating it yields CASSYSGGAGNQPQHF.

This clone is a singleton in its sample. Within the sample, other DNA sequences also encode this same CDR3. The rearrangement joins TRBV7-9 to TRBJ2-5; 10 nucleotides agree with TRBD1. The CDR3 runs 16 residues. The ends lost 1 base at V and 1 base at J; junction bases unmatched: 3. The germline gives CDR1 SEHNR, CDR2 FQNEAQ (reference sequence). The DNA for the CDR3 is TGTGCCAGCAGCTTAGGAGACAGGGGGCTCCAAGAGACCCAGTACTTC. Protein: CASSLGDRGLQETQYF.

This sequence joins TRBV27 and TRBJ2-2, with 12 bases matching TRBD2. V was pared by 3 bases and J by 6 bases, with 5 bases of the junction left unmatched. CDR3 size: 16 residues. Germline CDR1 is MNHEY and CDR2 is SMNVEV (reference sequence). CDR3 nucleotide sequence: TGTGCCAGCAGTTTTGCTGCTAGCGGGAGGGCCGGGGAGCTGTTTTTT. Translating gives CASSFAASGRAGELFF.